This TCR beta chain is from a study of T cell responses to AZD1222 COVID-19 vaccine. Study-level background: Second doses that came at about 4 or about 12 weeks were put together.

The germline V gene encodes CDR1 MNHEY and CDR2 SVGEGT. The CDR3 extends over 16 amino acids. With 2 bases removed from V and 6 bases from J, the gap between germline ends came to 19 bases. This clone was detected once. The antigen is not known. Only in-frame clones appear in the TCRdb table, and some are missing; sequencing was by immunoSEQ multiplex PCR. The profile shows some 150,000 clones, about nine tenths of them singletons. Study-wide points: Receipt of two AZD1222 doses was followed by a rise in Spike-specific TCR breadth and depth. Researchers took repertoire samples only after the peak T cell response had come.

The input for sequencing was peripheral blood, taken on day 0 of AZD1222 vaccination. V and J are TRBV6-2 or TRBV6-3 and TRBJ1-1, with a possible D match to TRBD1 (6 bases). This TCR was sampled from an adult in good health. For the CDR3, the DNA is TGTGCCAGCAGTTACCCGGGTCGGGGGGCTGACGCTGAAGCTTTCTTT. Its protein product is CASSYPGRGADAEAFF.